The present T cell receptor beta chain was sequenced within a study of T cell repertoires in ileal Crohn's disease. The study, taken as a whole, reports: Clonality above 26.8% at surgery always came with endoscopic recurrence.

CDR1 SGHTS and CDR2 YDEGEE come from the germline V gene. This CDR3 is 13 amino acids long. The V end lost 0 bases, the J end lost 5 bases, and 7 bases lay between the germline ends. With respect to this clone: Its specificity is not known.

The time point is: inflamed ileum from the surgical specimen. Clones were read by immunoSEQ multiplex PCR, and TCRdb kept only the in-frame ones, dropping some. Seen here are about 17,000 clones, 70% to 80% observed once, and the top ten hold around 3.9%. The chain couples TRBV5-8 to TRBJ2-3; D perhaps matches TRBD2 (5 bases). Sequencing input: ileal tissue. This sequence was found in an adult with Crohn's disease. The CDR3 reads CASSLVGLDTQYF. Written as DNA, the CDR3 is TGTGCCAGCAGCTTGGTAGGACTAGATACGCAGTATTTT. The variable domain in full, with the rest retrieved from reference TRBV5-8 and TRBJ2-3, is EAGVTQSPTHLIKTRGQQATLRCSPISGHTSVYWYQQALGLGLQFLLWYDEGEERNRGNFPPRFSGRQFPNYSSELNVNALELEDSALYLCASSLVGLDTQYFGPGTRLTVL.